These T cell receptor beta chains were read from a single sample in a study of control samples from healthy donors and cancer patients. Repertoires were generated with immunoSEQ multiplex PCR, while TCRdb's copy carries only in-frame clones and drops some. The data hold approximately 150,000 clones, with approximately 91% observed a single time. The sample comprised blood. Source of these receptors: a woman aged 40-49 years in good health. Both conserved end residues are part of each CDR3. The order of the fields is J gene, clone size, V gene, D gene, CDR3 protein, CDR3 DNA. A D gene is named only where the DNA matches it firmly. Size is stated for part of the rows, as once, few or many counts, or as a class when the clone is expanded.

TRBJ2-7 | . | TRBV18 | . | CASSPGVSEAYEQYF | TGTGCCAGCTCCCCGGGGGTTTCTGAGGCCTACGAGCAGTACTTC
TRBJ2-1 | . | TRBV7-2 | TRBD2 | CASRTAGWGSNEQFF | TGTGCCAGCAGAACAGCGGGATGGGGATCGAATGAGCAGTTCTTC
TRBJ2-7 | . | TRBV3-1/TRBV3-2 | TRBD1 | CASSPLAPGVGQAAYEQYF | TGTGCCAGCAGCCCATTGGCCCCTGGGGTCGGACAGGCCGCCTACGAGCAGTACTTC
TRBJ2-1 | once | TRBV11-2 | TRBD2 | CASSLSSGGNHEQFF | TGTGCCAGCAGCTTGAGTAGCGGGGGGAACCATGAGCAGTTCTTC
TRBJ1-3 | . | TRBV5-6 | . | CASVDRPGNTIYF | TGTGCCAGCGTCGACAGACCTGGAAACACCATATATTTT
TRBJ2-3 | once | TRBV7-9 | . | CASSFGTSTDTQYF | TGTGCCAGCAGCTTCGGCACGAGCACAGATACGCAGTATTTT
TRBJ1-1 | . | TRBV4-1 | . | CASSSGGLPEAFF | TGCGCCAGCAGCTCAGGTGGTCTTCCTGAAGCTTTCTTT
TRBJ1-2 | . | TRBV19 | TRBD1 | CASSDPRDRGHGNYGYTF | TGTGCCAGTAGCGACCCCCGGGACAGGGGGCATGGGAACTATGGCTACACCTTC
TRBJ2-2 | . | TRBV6-5 | TRBD1 | CASSYEQGEYTGELFF | TGTGCCAGCAGTTACGAACAGGGGGAGTACACCGGGGAGCTGTTTTTT
TRBJ1-1 | . | TRBV5-4 | . | CASSQTPNTEAFF | TGTGCCAGCAGCCAGACCCCGAACACTGAAGCTTTCTTT
TRBJ1-4 | . | TRBV5-1 | . | CASSPTGFIGKLFF | TGCGCCAGCAGCCCGACAGGTTTTATCGGAAAACTGTTTTTT
TRBJ1-5 | . | TRBV12-5 | . | CASAPNLLPQHF | TGTGCTAGTGCCCCGAATCTTTTACCCCAGCATTTT
TRBJ2-1 | . | TRBV6-2/TRBV6-3 | TRBD1 | CASSYRGQASYNEQFF | TGTGCCAGCAGTTACCGTGGACAGGCATCCTACAATGAGCAGTTCTTC
TRBJ2-1 | . | TRBV6-2/TRBV6-3 | . | CASSPLRNEQFF | TGTGCCAGCAGCCCACTGAGAAATGAGCAGTTCTTC
TRBJ1-5 | . | TRBV4-1 | TRBD1 | CASSRLTPRQGGNQPQHF | TGCGCCAGCAGCCGATTAACCCCTCGACAGGGGGGAAATCAGCCCCAGCATTTT
TRBJ1-4 | . | TRBV10-3 | . | CANQRATNEKLFF | TGTGCCAACCAACGAGCAACTAATGAAAAACTGTTTTTT
TRBJ1-6 | . | TRBV5-8 | . | CASTPDGDSPLHF | TGTGCCAGCACCCCCGACGGGGATTCACCCCTCCACTTT
TRBJ1-5 | . | TRBV4-1 | . | CASSQVVGARAQHF | TGCGCCAGCAGCCAAGTGGTGGGAGCTAGGGCCCAGCATTTT
TRBJ1-3 | . | TRBV5-1 | . | CASSGGQSSGNTIYF | TGCGCCAGCAGCGGCGGACAGAGCTCTGGAAACACCATATATTTT
TRBJ1-2 | . | TRBV5-6 | . | CASSGIDTIRAYGYTF | TGTGCCAGCAGCGGAATCGACACGATAAGGGCATATGGCTACACCTTC